Listed here are 25 T cell receptor beta chains from one sample, sequenced in a study of resident and recirculating memory T cells in vitiligo. Sequencing was performed with immunoSEQ multiplex PCR; in TCRdb, only in-frame clones are kept and a portion is missing. The table lists fewer than 80,000 clones, just over 90% of them singletons. Sequencing input: blood. The receptor source for this set is a male donor with vitiligo.

The J gene is TRBJ1-1, the V gene TRBV25-1, with 8 nucleotides matching TRBD1. CDR3 length: 16 amino acids. The V gene end was trimmed by 6 bases and the J gene end by 6 bases; junction bases not matched to a gene: 15. Germline V gene sequence: CDR1 MGHDK, CDR2 SYGVNS. The CDR3 DNA is TGTGCCAGCAGCTTCAGAGCGACAGGGGCGGGCGCTGAAGCTTTCTTT. It encodes CASSFRATGAGAEAFF.

In this sample, this clone turned up a few times. V is TRBV5-1 and J is TRBJ1-6, with D tentatively TRBD1 (5 bases). V was clipped by 0 bases and J by 5 bases, with 6 bases between them. The germline V gene has CDR1 SGHRS and CDR2 YFSETQ. This CDR3 contains 14 residues. The CDR3 DNA reads TGCGCCAGCAGCTTGGGACAGAATAATTCACCCCTCCACTTT. This translates into CASSLGQNNSPLHF. Full variable domain (missing parts from reference TRBV5-1 and TRBJ1-6): KAGVTQTPRYLIKTRGQQVTLSCSPISGHRSVSWYQQTPGQGLQFLFEYFSETQRNKGNFPGRFSGRQFSNSRSEMNVSTLELGDSALYLCASSLGQNNSPLHFGNGTRLTVT.

The V and J genes are TRBV28 and TRBJ2-3; tentatively, D is TRBD1 (6 bases). Per germline, CDR1 MDHEN and CDR2 SYDVKM. This CDR3 is 16 amino acids long. V gave up 0 bases and J gave up 4 bases, with 14 bases separating them. Here the CDR3 reads CASSLWGGGQADTQYF. CDR3 bases: TGTGCCAGCAGTTTATGGGGTGGGGGCCAGGCAGATACGCAGTATTTT.

The chain joins TRBV6-5 to TRBJ2-1, with D possibly being TRBD1 (6 bases). This CDR3 contains 15 residues. V was cut by 5 bases and J by 0 bases, with 11 bases left in between. The germline V gene encodes CDR1 MNHEY and CDR2 SVGAGI. The CDR3 sequence: CASSGTGSSYNEQFF. The CDR3 nucleotides are TGTGCCAGCAGTGGAACAGGGAGCTCCTACAATGAGCAGTTCTTC.

The chain uses TRBV7-8 and TRBJ1-4; D uncertain. The germline V gene has CDR1 SGHVS and CDR2 FQNEAQ. With 5 bases removed from V and 0 bases from J, the gap between germline ends came to 13 bases. The CDR3 is 16 residues long. The CDR3 protein is CASSHLHRATNEKLFF. The CDR3 DNA is TGTGCCAGCAGCCACCTTCACAGAGCAACTAATGAAAAACTGTTTTTT.

The chain joins TRBV6-5 to TRBJ1-1, with D perhaps matching TRBD1 (6 bases). V lost 2 bases and J 6 bases, leaving 13 bases between the germline ends. CDR1 and CDR2 (germline): MNHEY, SVGAGI. The CDR3 runs to 14 residues. In nucleotides, the CDR3 is TGTGCCAGCAGTTACAGGGGGTTGGTTCCTGAAGCTTTCTTT. It translates to CASSYRGLVPEAFF.

The chain couples TRBV11-3 to TRBJ2-1, with 8 bases matching TRBD1. Germline CDR1 SGHNT, CDR2 YENEEA. The V gene end was trimmed by 5 bases and the J gene end by 6 bases; junction bases not matched to a gene: 15. The CDR3 totals 17 residues. CDR3 coding DNA: TGTGCCAGCAGCGAATATCCTCCGACAGGGGAGCTCAATGAGCAGTTCTTC. Its protein product is CASSEYPPTGELNEQFF.

The J gene is TRBJ2-3, the V gene TRBV7-3; TRBD2 aligns across 7 bases. CDR3 length: 15 residues. Losses at the gene ends were 6 bases for V and 0 bases for J; bases not matched to a gene: 6. The V gene's germline CDR1 is SGHTA and CDR2 FQGTGA. The CDR3 loop is CASSRDYLSTDTQYF. The CDR3 nucleotides are TGTGCCAGCAGTCGGGACTATCTTAGCACAGATACGCAGTATTTT.

J is TRBJ2-7 and V is TRBV28; a weak D match, TRBD2 (5 bases). The CDR3 totals 14 residues. V was trimmed by 8 bases and J by 0 bases, leaving 14 bases between them. Looked up from germline, CDR1 is MDHEN and CDR2 is SYDVKM. CDR3 sequence: CASGELGVSYEQYF. CDR3 coding DNA: TGTGCCAGCGGGGAGCTAGGTGTCTCCTACGAGCAGTACTTC. The full variable domain, in which reference TRBV28 and TRBJ2-7 provide the parts outside the CDR3, is DVKVTQSSRYLVKRTGEKVFLECVQDMDHENMFWYRQDPGLGLRLIYFSYDVKMKEKGDIPEGYSVSREKKERFSLILESASTNQTSMYLCASGELGVSYEQYFGPGTRLTVT.

This clone was counted once. V and J are TRBV7-2 and TRBJ1-2; D is possibly TRBD1 (5 bases). Trimming pared 2 bases from V and 4 bases from J, leaving 8 bases between. There are 13 residues in the CDR3. Germline CDR1 is SGHTA and CDR2 is FQGNSA. The CDR3 nucleotides are TGTGCCAGCAGCTTAAGTAGGGGCTATGGCTACACCTTC. Its protein product is CASSLSRGYGYTF.

J is TRBJ1-6 and V is TRBV25-1, with no clear D. V was shortened by 0 bases and J by 7 bases, with 7 bases between the two germline ends. The CDR3 runs to 14 residues. The germline V gene encodes CDR1 MGHDK and CDR2 SYGVNS. Here the CDR3 reads CASSEYRGNSPLHF. As DNA, the CDR3 is TGTGCCAGCAGTGAATATCGAGGAAATTCACCCCTCCACTTT.

This rearrangement joins TRBV11-2 to TRBJ2-3; TRBD1 is a possible D gene (6 bases). This CDR3 has 15 residues. CDR1 and CDR2 (germline): SGHAT, FQNNGV. V was pared by 5 bases and J by 3 bases, with 15 bases between. In DNA form, the CDR3 reads TGTGCCAGCAGCCCCTCAGGGGTTACAACAGATACGCAGTATTTT. This codes for CASSPSGVTTDTQYF.

The rearrangement joins TRBV6-5 to TRBJ1-6; unclear D gene. The CDR3 has 13 residues. Germline loops: CDR1 MNHEY, CDR2 SVGAGI. Trimming took 4 bases from V and 9 from J, leaving 10 bases between them. The CDR3 DNA is TGTGCCAGCAGTTCGCAACGGGGTTCACCCCTCCACTTT. Its translation: CASSSQRGSPLHF.

V and J are TRBV11-2 and TRBJ2-5; D is ambiguous. The CDR3 has 12 amino acids. The germline V and J ends were trimmed by 5 bases and 2 bases, with 6 bases remaining between them. Germline CDR1 reads SGHAT; CDR2 reads FQNNGV. The CDR3 sequence: CASSRNQETQYF. The CDR3 nucleotides read TGTGCCAGCAGCCGTAATCAAGAGACCCAGTACTTC.

J is TRBJ2-4 and V is TRBV2, with 8 bases fitting TRBD1. Germline V gene lookup returns CDR1 SNHLY and CDR2 FYNNEI. This CDR3 comprises 18 residues. Trimming removed 6 bases from V and 1 base from J; junction bases left unmatched: 14. The CDR3 DNA follows: TGTGCCAGCAGGCAGGGGGCTTTTCAGAGGGTGGCCAAAAACATTCAGTACTTC. Its translation is CASRQGAFQRVAKNIQYF.

The CDR3 bases are TGCGCCAGCAGCCACCCCTACTCCTACGAGCAGTACTTC. This translates into CASSHPYSYEQYF. The chain carries TRBV4-1 and TRBJ2-7; unclear D gene. The CDR3 extends over 13 amino acids. Germline CDR1 is MGHRA and CDR2 is YSYEKL. V gave up 3 bases and J gave up 0 bases, with 6 bases separating them.

This chain links TRBV19 with TRBJ1-5; D unresolved. Per germline, CDR1 LNHDA and CDR2 SQIVND (reference sequence). The V gene lost 7 bases and the J gene lost 1 base, with 11 bases spanning the gap. The CDR3 loop spans 14 amino acids. The CDR3 nucleotides are TGTGCCAGTACCCCCGGGTACAGCAATCAGCCCCAGCATTTT. It translates to CASTPGYSNQPQHF.

The chain couples TRBV18 to TRBJ1-1; TRBD1 aligns across 9 bases. The J segment lost 8 bases and the V segment lost 5 bases, leaving 6 bases of the junction unmatched. Germline CDR1 and CDR2: KGHSH and LQKENI. The length of the CDR3 is 13 residues. CDR3 in DNA: TGTGCCAGCTCATCCGACAGGGGGAACGAAGCTTTCTTT. Residues: CASSSDRGNEAFF.

The chain employs TRBV5-4 and TRBJ2-7; D gene unclear. The germline V gene has CDR1 SGHNT and CDR2 YYREEE (reference sequence). V was pared by 1 base and J by 2 bases, with 4 bases between. The CDR3 is made up of 12 amino acids. The CDR3 sequence is CASSLYPYEQYF. The CDR3 DNA reads as TGTGCCAGCAGCTTGTATCCCTACGAGCAGTACTTC.

The chain employs TRBV7-8 and TRBJ2-3; D call uncertain. Germline loops: CDR1 SGHVS, CDR2 FQNEAQ. This CDR3 has 15 amino acids. The V gene lost 0 bases and the J gene lost 1 base, with 8 bases spanning the gap. CDR3 in DNA: TGTGCCAGCAGCTTAGCCGGGTTCCGCACAGATACGCAGTATTTT. Translation: CASSLAGFRTDTQYF.

The CDR3: CASSLVAGGAKNIQYF. The CDR3 DNA reads as TGTGCCAGCAGTTTAGTAGCGGGGGGGGCCAAAAACATTCAGTACTTC. This chain links TRBV28 with TRBJ2-4, with 11 positions matching TRBD2. There are 16 residues in the CDR3. J was trimmed by 1 base and V by 2 bases; bases with no gene match: 1. Germline V CDR1 and CDR2: MDHEN, SYDVKM.

This clone was seen just once. The genes are TRBV6-1 and TRBJ2-7; D is perhaps TRBD1 (6 bases). V was cut by 2 bases and J by 4 bases, with 15 bases left in between. Germline values: CDR1 MNHNS, CDR2 SASEGT. The CDR3 runs 15 residues. CDR3 nucleotide sequence: TGTGCCAGCAGTGAACACAGGGACACCTCTTACGAGCAGTACTTC. Amino acids: CASSEHRDTSYEQYF.

This chain joins TRBV4-3 and TRBJ2-1, with D possibly being TRBD2 (6 bases). Trimming stripped 2 bases from V and 0 bases from J, with 11 bases between. The CDR3 is made up of 16 amino acids. The germline CDR1 and CDR2 sequences are LGHNA and YSLEER. CDR3 in DNA: TGCGCCAGCAGCCAAACCCGGGGGAGCTCCTACAATGAGCAGTTCTTC. This encodes CASSQTRGSSYNEQFF.

This chain joins TRBV27 and TRBJ2-3; D perhaps matches TRBD2 (6 bases). In germline, CDR1 is MNHEY, CDR2 SMNVEV (reference sequence). The CDR3 extends over 14 amino acids. V lost 5 bases to trimming and J lost 6 bases, with 15 bases between them. CDR3 nucleotide sequence: TGTGCCAGCAGTGTGGGACTTTGGACGGATACGCAGTATTTT. Protein product: CASSVGLWTDTQYF.

This chain uses TRBV5-1 with TRBJ2-1; the D gene is possibly TRBD1 (6 bases). From germline, CDR1 is SGHRS and CDR2 YFSETQ. V was cut by 4 bases and J by 7 bases, with 15 bases left in between. This CDR3 is built from 14 residues. CDR3 DNA: TGCGCCAGCAGCGTAACAGGGTTTCTTAATGAGCAGTTCTTC. The encoded protein is CASSVTGFLNEQFF. The full variable domain, rest sourced from reference TRBV5-1 and TRBJ2-1, is KAGVTQTPRYLIKTRGQQVTLSCSPISGHRSVSWYQQTPGQGLQFLFEYFSETQRNKGNFPGRFSGRQFSNSRSEMNVSTLELGDSALYLCASSVTGFLNEQFFGPGTRLTVL.